Here is one TCR beta chain with its context. Its binding antigen is unknown. No quality values exist for individual bases; no much larger clone is one base distant. The data derive from a study of T cell responses to AZD1222 COVID-19 vaccine (dated by TCRdb to the early 2020s). In the study overall: AZD1222 recipients with second doses at about 4 weeks or about 12 weeks were pooled, because spike-specific TCR depth and breadth did not differ between schedules. TCR sequencing was performed for more than 230 trial participants, of whom 200 to 210 were given two doses of AZD1222 and 26 were given two doses of MenACWY control vaccine. Trial participants were enrolled by age into 18-55, 56-69 and 70-plus year subgroups, with about 150, 27 and 61 TCR-sequenced participants respectively.

The CDR3 regions of human TCRbeta chains were analyzed by immunosequencing. The paper's data handling went like this. Repertoire TCRs were matched against a reference library of SARS-CoV-2-specific TCRs generated with the MIRA antigen-specificity platform. Breadth was defined as the fraction of unique TCRs that were SARS-CoV-2-associated. Depth was defined as the fraction of total T cells that were SARS-CoV-2-associated. Using the MIRA data, every spike-specific TCR was mapped to the spike region that the TCR reacted to and assigned to either a CD4 or a CD8 class. Log10-transformed breadth and depth values were compared by one-way ANOVA with Sidak's multiple comparisons tests. Not all clones reach the TCRdb copy of this immuneACCESS table, which keeps in-frame sequences only. Checked studies attribute under half of the gap to unresolved V genes and leave the rest unexplained. V, J and clone size derive from that table, while D and trimming were established from the DNA sequence. The sample yields tens of thousands of clones; more than 75% were counted once. The ten top clones hold around 21% of the sample.

Summary of the overall study and its limitations: Participants were mostly white British and included more females than males, and it was suggested by the authors that clonal diversity may have been underestimated. Spike-specific TCR breadth and depth rose significantly after two AZD1222 doses compared with day 0 and with MenACWY recipients. The 56-69-year group was small, and its depth increase did not reach significance, likely because of low power. Conclusions about previously exposed vaccinees are limited, since just 5 or 6 AZD1222 recipients were seropositive for SARS-CoV-2 at baseline. No day 14 peak-response samples were available, so repertoires were characterized only after the peak T cell response. Vaccine-associated CD4 TCRs spanned the whole spike protein, with dominant responses in regions 160-218 and 743-854. Reportedly, close to half of the unique spike-specific TCRs recognized epitopes lying outside the regions that are mutated in the B.1.351 and B.1.1.7 variants.

Trimming costs V 4 bases and J 1 base, and their ends lie 17 bases apart. From the cysteine through the phenylalanine, the CDR3 covers 16 amino acids. Of the read, only the CDR3 DNA is kept; its 48 bases are in frame from base 1. CDR1 and CDR2, looked up from the germline V gene, are SGHDN and FVKESK. Per the publication, the time point label means: baseline before first vaccination. The vaccinee samples were drawn from two UK trials, COV001 and COV002, one of which was a single-blind randomized controlled phase 2/3 trial testing AZD1222 (ChAdOx1 nCoV-19) in healthy adults. For TCRbeta chain sequencing, PBMC samples from trial participants were taken at day 0 and at day 28 after the second dose.

The TCR originated in an adult in good health. The source was peripheral blood, collected on day 0 of AZD1222 vaccination. The receptor chain draws on TRBV14 and TRBJ2-7; matching of 6 bases hints at TRBD2 as the D gene. The encoded CDR3 is CASSRRTGTHSYEQYF. In nucleotide form, the sequence is TGTGCCAGCAGCCGAAGGACCGGGACTCATTCCTACGAGCAGTACTTC.